This T cell receptor beta chain was captured in a study of response to subunit inactivated influenza vaccine. The V gene end was trimmed by 7 bases and the J gene end by 4 bases; junction bases not matched to a gene: 8. The CDR3 loop spans 14 amino acids. Germline CDR1 is SNHLY and CDR2 is FYNNEI. TCRdb recomputed calls from the RT-PCR reads with MiXCR, one row per CDR3 protein. The sample includes under 750,000 distinct CDR3 sequences, approximately 10% of them seen just once. This clonotype came up a few times. The material was PBMCs from blood, obtained on the day of vaccination. V and J are TRBV2 and TRBJ2-7; 9 nucleotides align to TRBD1. This sequence was found in a man in his forties or fifties who received an inactivated influenza vaccine. The CDR3 nucleotides read TGTGCCAGCACGCAAGACAGGGGGTATTACGAGCAGTACTTC. Translated, it gives CASTQDRGYYEQYF.